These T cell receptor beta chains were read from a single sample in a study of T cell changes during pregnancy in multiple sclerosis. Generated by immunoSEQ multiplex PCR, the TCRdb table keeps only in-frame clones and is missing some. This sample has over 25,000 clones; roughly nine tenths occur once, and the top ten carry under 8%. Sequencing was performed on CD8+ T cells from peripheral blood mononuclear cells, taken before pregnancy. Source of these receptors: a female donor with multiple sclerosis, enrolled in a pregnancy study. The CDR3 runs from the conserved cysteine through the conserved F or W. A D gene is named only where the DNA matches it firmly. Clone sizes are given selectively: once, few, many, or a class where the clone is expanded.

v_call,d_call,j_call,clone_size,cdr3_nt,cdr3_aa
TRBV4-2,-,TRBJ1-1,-,TGTGCCAGCAGCCAAGAGGGGGGGGAGAACACTGAAGCTTTCTTT,CASSQEGGENTEAFF
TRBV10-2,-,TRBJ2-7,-,TGCGCCAGCAGTCAAGGGGCTATCGAGCAGTACTTC,CASSQGAIEQYF
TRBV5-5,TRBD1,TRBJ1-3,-,TGTGCCAGCAGCTTTTCGACAGGGGGCTCGGGTGGAAACACCATATATTTT,CASSFSTGGSGGNTIYF
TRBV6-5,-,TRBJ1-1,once,TGTGCCAGCAGTTACTCGGTAGAGAACACTGAAGCTTTCTTT,CASSYSVENTEAFF
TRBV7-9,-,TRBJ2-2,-,TGTGCCAGCAGCTTCGGGACCGGGGGTAACACCGGGGAGCTGTTTTTT,CASSFGTGGNTGELFF
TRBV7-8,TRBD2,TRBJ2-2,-,TGTGCCAGCAGTCTAGCGGGGGCGGGCGGGGAGCTGTTTTTT,CASSLAGAGGELFF
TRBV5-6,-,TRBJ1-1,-,TGTGCCAGCAGCTTTGGAGGTCAGCTCAACCCGTCTTTCTTT,CASSFGGQLNPSFF
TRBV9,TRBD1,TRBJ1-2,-,TGTGCCAGCAGCCCGCAGGGGGCGAGGGGGAATGGCTACACCTTC,CASSPQGARGNGYTF
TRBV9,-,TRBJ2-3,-,TGTGCCAGCAGCCCGTGGGGGCAGCGCACAGATACGCAGTATTTT,CASSPWGQRTDTQYF
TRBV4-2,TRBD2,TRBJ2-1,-,TGTGCCAGCAGCCATCTTCACGGGACTAGCGCCTACAATGAGCAGTTCTTC,CASSHLHGTSAYNEQFF
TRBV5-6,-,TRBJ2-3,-,TGTGCCAGCAGCTATGACAGCCTTATGCAGTATTTT,CASSYDSLMQYF
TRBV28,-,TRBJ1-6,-,TGTGCCAGCAGTTTCGAGGGGGCCTATAATTCACCCCTCCACTTT,CASSFEGAYNSPLHF
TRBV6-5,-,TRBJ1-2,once,TGTGCCAGCAGTTACTTTGGGACTGGCGGCTACACCTTC,CASSYFGTGGYTF
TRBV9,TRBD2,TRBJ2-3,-,TGTGCCAGCAGCCCCTCTTTCGTCGCGGGGGGCACAGATACGCAGTATTTT,CASSPSFVAGGTDTQYF
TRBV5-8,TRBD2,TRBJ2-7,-,TGTGCCAGCAGCCTAGCGGGGGTCTCCTACGAGCAGTACTTC,CASSLAGVSYEQYF
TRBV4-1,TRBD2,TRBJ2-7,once,TGCGCCAGCAGCCAAGGACTAGCGGGGGGTTACGAGCAGTACTTC,CASSQGLAGGYEQYF
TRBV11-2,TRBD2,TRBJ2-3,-,TGTGCCAGCAGCTGGGGAGCGGGGCACACAGATACGCAGTATTTT,CASSWGAGHTDTQYF
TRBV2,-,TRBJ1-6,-,TGTGCCAGCAGTGATGAGGGGGTGAGTTCACCCCTCCACTTT,CASSDEGVSSPLHF
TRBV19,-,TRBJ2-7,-,TGTGCCAGTAGCCTAGTATCCCCCGGTGGACTCTGGTCCTACGAGCAGTACTTC,CASSLVSPGGLWSYEQYF
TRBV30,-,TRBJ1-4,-,TGTGCCTGGAGTTGGGCGGGGAATGAAAAACTGTTTTTT,CAWSWAGNEKLFF
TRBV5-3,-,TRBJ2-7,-,TGTGCCAGCAGCTTGGGACTCGGGCAGTACTTC,CASSLGLGQYF
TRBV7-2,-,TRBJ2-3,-,TGTGCCAGCAGCTTAGTCCGGGGAGTAGGAGATACGCAGTATTTT,CASSLVRGVGDTQYF
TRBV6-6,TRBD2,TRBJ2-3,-,TGTGCCAGCAAGTTATCGCGGGGGGCCGGGGATACGCAGTATTTT,CASKLSRGAGDTQYF
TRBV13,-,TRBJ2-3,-,TGTGCCGGCAGCCCCGGGAGCGGGCCCGGGGGTGCGGATACGCAGTATTTT,CAGSPGSGPGGADTQYF
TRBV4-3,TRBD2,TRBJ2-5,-,TGCGCCAGCAGCCAGGGACTAGCACAAGAGACCCAGTACTTC,CASSQGLAQETQYF
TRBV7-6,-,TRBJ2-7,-,TGTGCCAGCAGCTTAGAAGTCAGGTCCTACGAGCAGTACTTC,CASSLEVRSYEQYF
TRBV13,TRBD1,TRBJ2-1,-,TGTGCCAGCAGGACGGGACAGGGGGGAAATGAGCAGTTCTTC,CASRTGQGGNEQFF
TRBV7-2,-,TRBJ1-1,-,TGTGCCAGCAGATACACGCTATTCGGCTCGGGCACTGAAGCTTTCTTT,CASRYTLFGSGTEAFF
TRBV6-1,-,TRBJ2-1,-,TGTGCCAGCGTTTCAACAGGGGGGGGCTACAATGAGCAGTTCTTC,CASVSTGGGYNEQFF
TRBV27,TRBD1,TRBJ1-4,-,TGTGCCAGCAGTTTCATAGGGACAGGGAGTGAAAAACTGTTTTTT,CASSFIGTGSEKLFF
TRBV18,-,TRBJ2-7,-,TGTGCCAGCTCACCTGGGGCAGGAATCCACGAGCAGTACTTC,CASSPGAGIHEQYF
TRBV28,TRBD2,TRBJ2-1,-,TGTGCCAGCAGTTTATGGGTTCTGCGCACTAGCGGGGACCTCTACAATGAGCAGTTCTTC,CASSLWVLRTSGDLYNEQFF
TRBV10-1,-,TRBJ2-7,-,TGCGCCAGCAGTGAGTCGAACAGACCTTCCTACGAGCAGTACTTC,CASSESNRPSYEQYF
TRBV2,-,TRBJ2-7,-,TGTGCCAGCAGTCTGGCGGGGGCCGTCTACGAGCAGTACTTC,CASSLAGAVYEQYF
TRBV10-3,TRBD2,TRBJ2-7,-,TGTGCCATCAGCAACATAGCGGGGGGCCCCCGGGTCGCCTACGAGCAGTACTTC,CAISNIAGGPRVAYEQYF
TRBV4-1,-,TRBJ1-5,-,TGCGCCAGCAGCGACCGCGGCGGACTGTTCAATCAGCCCCAGCATTTT,CASSDRGGLFNQPQHF
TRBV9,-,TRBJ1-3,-,TGTGCCAGCAGCGTATCACCAGGGGAAGGAAACACCATATATTTT,CASSVSPGEGNTIYF
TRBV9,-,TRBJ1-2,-,TGTGCCAGCAGCGTAGGGGGAGAAGACCTTTATGGCTACACCTTC,CASSVGGEDLYGYTF
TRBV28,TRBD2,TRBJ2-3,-,TGTGCCAGCAGTCAACTAGCGGGCACAGATACGCAGTATTTT,CASSQLAGTDTQYF
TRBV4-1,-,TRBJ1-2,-,TGCGCCAGCAGCCAAGGGGCAGGCTTTAACTATGGCTACACCTTC,CASSQGAGFNYGYTF